Here is one T cell receptor beta chain with its context. Its antigen remains unidentified. The PBMCs studied were ones that came from about 10 ml fresh peripheral blood. These data originate in a study of T cells in Graves' hyperthyroidism and ophthalmopathy. The wider study: Peripheral blood specimens were obtained at initial diagnosis, prior to any treatment. Notes on the study in general: Model-based prediction identified ophthalmopathy a median roughly six months prior to its onset. A model using 13 V-J features told ophthalmopathy apart from stable hyperthyroidism.

Using RNA transcripts as the source, TCR beta CDR3 regions were amplified. During a first-round RT-PCR of the TCR CDR3, the HTBI primer set was used. From the multiplex PCR reads, TCRdb called clonotypes with MiXCR, one entry per CDR3 protein. The sample has fewer than 40,000 distinct CDR3 sequences, 52% seen once. Germline V lookup: CDR1 SGHRS, CDR2 YFSETQ. The CDR3 loop spans 13 amino acids. The V and J ends lost 6 bases and 7 bases, in that order; junction bases with no gene match: 8. This rearrangement joins TRBV5-1 to TRBJ2-7; 9 nucleotides align to TRBD2. This TCR derives from a middle-aged woman with Graves' ophthalmopathy. Sample: blood. The CDR3 protein is CASTSGTAREQYF. In DNA form, the CDR3 reads TGCGCCAGCACTAGCGGGACCGCGAGGGAGCAGTACTTC.